The clone carrying this T cell receptor beta chain has ten or more counts. No antigen is known for it. At one end, the junction sequence differs from germline, possibly due to a read error. The record originates from a study of type 1 and type 2 diabetes patients. For the study at large: A total of approximately 20,000,000 paired-end reads came from the whole study. Whole-study results and caveats: Age and gender were not matched between study groups. Type 2 diabetes and control samples shared highly correlated V and J usage, averaging roughly 0.97. Type 1 diabetes repertoires were significantly less diverse than type 2 diabetes ones.

PCR was run on genomic DNA. A primer set of 30 forward and 13 reverse primers amplified the CDR3. TCRdb independently ran MiXCR on the multiplex PCR reads; one entry per CDR3 protein. The sample lists 280,000 or so distinct CDR3 sequences, around 47% occurring once. CDR1 is SGHRS and CDR2 is YFSETQ in the germline V gene. This CDR3 has 14 amino acids. This TCR was recovered from a man younger than 35 with type 2 diabetes. The source material was peripheral blood mononuclear cells (PBMCs). The J gene is TRBJ2-5, the V gene TRBV5-1; 12 bases match TRBD2. CDR3 bases: TGTGCCAGCAGTTCGGGACTAGCGGGAGAGACCCAGTACTTC. Its protein is CASSSGLAGETQYF.